This TCR beta chain originates from a study of identical twins (dated by TCRdb to between 2015 and 2016). Study-wide context: TCR alpha and beta repertoires from monozygotic twins, unrelated adults of various ages and cord blood were deep-sequenced to test whether fetal clonotypes persist. To rule out contamination, replicate twin experiments were performed at different times with different library preparation protocols. Points the paper makes about the study in general: Out-of-frame TCR alpha sharing in monozygotic twins was systematically underestimated by recombination models, whereas sharing between unrelated individuals was in agreement with the recombination models. The excess sharing between twins in beta out-of-frame sequences was weaker because fewer shared sequences reduced the signal-to-noise ratio. Compared with coincidental sharing between unrelated individuals, out-of-frame TCR alpha sequences shared between twins had an excess of sequences with low generation probability. Fewer insertions were carried by abundant cord blood beta clonotypes; a weaker similar trend was observed in young adult naive repertoires, while no such trend was observed in memory repertoires. Because the same donors could not be followed over many years, the conclusions depended on cross-sectional statistical analysis. Invariant T cells such as MAIT and iNKT could partly confound zero-insertion analyses, although diverse VJ usage argued against such confounding for most clonotypes.

Every donor was a healthy Caucasian. Libraries were constructed by 5' RACE. Sequencing relied on an Illumina HiSeq 2000. Template switching added a universal primer binding site, and the final cDNA carried a unique molecular identifier that allowed TCR cDNA molecules to be counted accurately. Specific primers in the conserved constant-segment region were used to synthesize first-strand cDNA for TCR alpha and beta chains. To control for contamination, each cDNA library was double barcoded with a SMART-Mk sample barcode plus Illumina barcodes. TruSeq adapter sequences along with Illumina sample barcodes were introduced in two successive PCR steps. The Illumina HiSeq platform was used with custom primers to sequence TCR alpha and beta cDNA libraries. The original methods were these. MiGEC processed the raw reads to extract unique molecular identifiers, while MiXCR was used to determine the CDR3 positions. For each individual, recombination models were inferred using an EM algorithm with the repgenHMM and IGoR tools. The tcR package in R was used for shared clonotype analysis, with sharing normalized by the product of cloneset sizes. To study raw recombination free of thymic and clonal selection effects, out-of-frame nonproductive sequences were analyzed. The public reads were reprocessed in TCRdb via fastp at Q25 and MiXCR, keeping in-frame beta chains. Every CDR3 protein is listed once, alongside the most common genes and DNA of its rows. The V and J calls and clone size come from TCRdb's table, not from the authors' own analysis. This sample has about 1.7 million distinct CDR3 sequences in its table, and more than 30% of those were observed once. Jointly, the top ten make up around 0.3% of the sample.

As to this clonotype: Its antigen is currently not known. Base quality data are lacking; no much larger clone is found one base away.

Germline trimming: 4 bases from V, 5 bases from J; junction bases outside gene matches: 8. The germline V gene gives CDR1 as MNHEY and CDR2 as SVGAGI. The CDR3 numbers 17 residues from cysteine through phenylalanine. The read is trimmed to its CDR3 DNA, 51 bases read in frame from base 1. This clonotype was sampled from a newborn girl in good health. The V and J segments used are TRBV6-5 and TRBJ2-1; TRBD2 lines up with 13 middle nucleotides. Sequencing was performed on cord blood. In nucleotides, the sequence is TGTGCCAGCAGTTCAACTAGCGGGAGGGCCCTCGACAATGAGCAGTTCTTC. Translated, it reads CASSSTSGRALDNEQFF.